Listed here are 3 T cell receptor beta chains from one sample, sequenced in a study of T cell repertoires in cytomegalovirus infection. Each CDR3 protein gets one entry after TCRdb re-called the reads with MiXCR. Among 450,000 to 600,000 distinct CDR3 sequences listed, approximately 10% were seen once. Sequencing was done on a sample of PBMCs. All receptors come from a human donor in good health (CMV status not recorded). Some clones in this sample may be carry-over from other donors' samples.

The CDR3: CASSPLTGGVNVLTF. As DNA, the CDR3 is TGCGCCAGCAGCCCACTGACAGGGGGCGTCAACGTCCTGACTTTC. V gene TRBV5-1 combines with J gene TRBJ2-6; 10 bases line up with TRBD1. This CDR3 is built from 15 residues. The J segment lost 9 bases and the V segment lost 4 bases, leaving 7 bases of the junction unmatched. The germline V gene has CDR1 SGHRS and CDR2 YFSETQ.

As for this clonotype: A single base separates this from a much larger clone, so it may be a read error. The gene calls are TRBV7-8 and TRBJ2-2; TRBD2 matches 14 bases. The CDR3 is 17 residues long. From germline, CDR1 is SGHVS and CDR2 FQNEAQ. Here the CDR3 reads CANSYGLAGGNTGELFF. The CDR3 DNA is TGTGCCAACAGCTACGGACTAGCGGGGGGAAACACCGGGGAGCTGTTTTTT.

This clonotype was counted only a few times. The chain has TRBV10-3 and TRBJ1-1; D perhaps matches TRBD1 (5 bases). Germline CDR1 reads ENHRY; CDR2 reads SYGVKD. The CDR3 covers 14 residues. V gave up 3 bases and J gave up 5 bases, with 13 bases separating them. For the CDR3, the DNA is TGTGCCATCAGTGATTTGGGACGGGGGACTGAAGCTTTCTTT. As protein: CAISDLGRGTEAFF.